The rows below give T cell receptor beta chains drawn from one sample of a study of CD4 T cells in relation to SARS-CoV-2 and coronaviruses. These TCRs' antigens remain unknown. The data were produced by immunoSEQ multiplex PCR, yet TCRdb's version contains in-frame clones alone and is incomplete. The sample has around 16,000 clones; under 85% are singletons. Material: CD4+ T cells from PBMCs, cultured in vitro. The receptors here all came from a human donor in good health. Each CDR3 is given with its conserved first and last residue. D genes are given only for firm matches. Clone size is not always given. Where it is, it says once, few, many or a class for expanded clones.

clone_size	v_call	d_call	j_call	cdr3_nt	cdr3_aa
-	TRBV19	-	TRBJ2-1	TGTGCCAGTTACGGTCTGGGAGCGTCATACAATGAGCAGTTCTTC	CASYGLGASYNEQFF
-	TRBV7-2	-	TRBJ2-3	TGTGCCAGCAGCCCCCTTCGTCTGAGCGGGCGCACAGATACGCAGTATTTT	CASSPLRLSGRTDTQYF
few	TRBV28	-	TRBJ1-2	TGTGCCAGCAGGTTATCAGGGTTTAGTGGCTACACCTTC	CASRLSGFSGYTF
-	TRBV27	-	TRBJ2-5	TGTGCCACCTCCGGCGGACCCCTTCAAGAGACCCAGTACTTC	CATSGGPLQETQYF
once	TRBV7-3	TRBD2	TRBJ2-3	TGTGCCAGCAGCCCCCTAGCGGGAGGTACAGATACGCAGTATTTT	CASSPLAGGTDTQYF
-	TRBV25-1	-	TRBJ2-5	TGTGCCAGCAGTGAATTAATGTACCAAGAGACCCAGTACTTC	CASSELMYQETQYF
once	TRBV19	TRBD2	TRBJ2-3	TGTGCCAGTGGGACTAGCGGGAGTCCCACAGATACGCAGTATTTT	CASGTSGSPTDTQYF
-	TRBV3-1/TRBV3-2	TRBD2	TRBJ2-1	TGTGCCAGCAGCCAAGATCGGTTTACGGGAGGGCCATACAATGAGCAGTTCTTC	CASSQDRFTGGPYNEQFF
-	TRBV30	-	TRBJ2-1	TGTGCCTGGAATACCCTAGCTGCGCTGAGCTCCTACAATGAGCAGTTCTTC	CAWNTLAALSSYNEQFF
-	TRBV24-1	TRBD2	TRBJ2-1	TGTGCCACTGCATCTGGACTAGCGGGAGTTAAACAGTTCTTC	CATASGLAGVKQFF
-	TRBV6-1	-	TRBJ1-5	TGTGCCAGCAGTGAAGTCGGGGGTTTTAGCAATCAGCCCCAGCATTTT	CASSEVGGFSNQPQHF
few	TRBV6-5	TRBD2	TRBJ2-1	TGTGCCAGCAGGATTACAGCGGGAGGGTACAATGAGCAGTTCTTC	CASRITAGGYNEQFF
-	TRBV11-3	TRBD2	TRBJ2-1	TGTGCCAGCAGCTTAGAGGGGACTAGCGAGCGGAATGAGCAGTTCTTC	CASSLEGTSERNEQFF
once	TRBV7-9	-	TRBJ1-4	TGTGCCAGCAGCTTAATATCTAGGGACGAAAAACTGTTTTTT	CASSLISRDEKLFF
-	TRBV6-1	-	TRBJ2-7	TGTGCCAGCAGTGAAGCGGGCAGAGCCTACGAGCAGTACTTC	CASSEAGRAYEQYF
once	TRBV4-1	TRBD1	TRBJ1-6	TGCGCCAGCAGCCGGGGTCCCGGGACAGGGCCATTATATAATTCACCCCTCCACTTT	CASSRGPGTGPLYNSPLHF
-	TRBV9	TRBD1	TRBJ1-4	TGTGCCAGCAGCGCCAGGGGGCTCGGTGAAAAACTGTTTTTT	CASSARGLGEKLFF
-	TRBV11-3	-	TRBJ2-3	TGTGCCAGCAGCCTTACGACAGATACGCAGTATTTT	CASSLTTDTQYF
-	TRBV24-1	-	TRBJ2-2	TGTGCCACCAGTGATTTGAGGGCCGACACCGGGGAGCTGTTTTTT	CATSDLRADTGELFF
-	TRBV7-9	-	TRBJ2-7	TGTGCCAGCAGCTATAGGCCAGGGGCCTACGAGCAGTACTTC	CASSYRPGAYEQYF
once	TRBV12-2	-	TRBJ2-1	TGTGCAAGTGCCACCCCCCCCTCTAGTAGCGGTCAATCCCGGGGTGAGCAGTTCTTC	CASATPPSSSGQSRGEQFF
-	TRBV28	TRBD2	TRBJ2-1	TGTGCCAGCAGTTCGGTGACCGGGACTAGCGCTCCCAATGAGCAGTTCTTC	CASSSVTGTSAPNEQFF